This T cell receptor beta chain came from a study of blood T cell repertoires in COVID-19. Using immunoSEQ multiplex PCR, the repertoire was profiled, and TCRdb retains in-frame clones only, with some absent. In the table there are roughly 260,000 clones, about nine tenths of which are singletons. The V and J ends lost 1 base and 1 base, in that order; junction bases with no gene match: 6. This CDR3 spans 17 amino acids. CDR1 is SGHVS, CDR2 FQNEAQ, per germline. It was during active infection that Seattle patients were enrolled and then longitudinally followed. The sequence was collected from a person aged 18-35 years with COVID-19, enrolled during active disease. The sequenced material came from peripheral blood. The J gene is TRBJ1-5, the V gene TRBV7-8; 8 bases align to TRBD1. CDR3 loop: CASSLGGTGASNQPQHF. DNA of the CDR3: TGTGCCAGCAGCTTAGGGGGGACAGGCGCCAGCAATCAGCCCCAGCATTTT.